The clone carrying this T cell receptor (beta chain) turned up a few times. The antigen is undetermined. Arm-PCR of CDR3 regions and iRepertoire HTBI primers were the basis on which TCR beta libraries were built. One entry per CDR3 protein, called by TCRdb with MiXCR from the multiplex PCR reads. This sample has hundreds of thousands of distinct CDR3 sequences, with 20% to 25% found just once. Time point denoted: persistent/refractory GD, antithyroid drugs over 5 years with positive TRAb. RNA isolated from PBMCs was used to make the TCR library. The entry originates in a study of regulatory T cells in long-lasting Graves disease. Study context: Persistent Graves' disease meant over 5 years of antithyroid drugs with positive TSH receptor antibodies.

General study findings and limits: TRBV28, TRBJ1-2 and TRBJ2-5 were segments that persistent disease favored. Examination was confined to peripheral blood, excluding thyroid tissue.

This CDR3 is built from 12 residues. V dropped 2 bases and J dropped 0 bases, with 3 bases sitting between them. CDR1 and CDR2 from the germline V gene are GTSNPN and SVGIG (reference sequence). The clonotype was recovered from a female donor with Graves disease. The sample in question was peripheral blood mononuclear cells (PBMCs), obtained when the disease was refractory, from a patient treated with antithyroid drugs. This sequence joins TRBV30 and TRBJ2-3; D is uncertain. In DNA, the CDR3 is TGTGCCTGGAGTCCCAGCACAGATACGCAGTATTTT. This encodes CAWSPSTDTQYF.